This T cell receptor beta chain comes out of a study of cytomegalovirus exposure and HLA in healthy donors. Points from the study as a whole: A later analysis associated 16,000 or so TCR beta sequences with HLA alleles at a 0.05 false discovery rate.

On this clone: The target antigen is unknown.

Trimming cost V 5 bases and J 6 bases; bases outside gene matches: 3. CDR1 is MNHNY and CDR2 is SVGAGI in the germline V gene (reference sequence). The CDR3 loop spans 13 amino acids. Primers included in the PCR were 60 Vbeta and 13 Jbeta primers. Libraries were prepared by immunoSEQ multiplex PCR; TCRdb keeps only in-frame clonotypes and omits some of them. This sample has about 110,000 clones; roughly 79% occur once, and the top ten carry less than 2.5%. The chain joins TRBV6-6 to TRBJ2-2; TRBD1 agrees at 7 bases. This sequence originates from a woman aged 25 to 39 in good health and CMV-seronegative. Input material: PBMCs. Here the CDR3 DNA reads TGTGCCAGCAGTCAGACAGGGTCCGGGGAGCTGTTTTTT. This codes for CASSQTGSGELFF.